Listed here are 21 T cell receptor beta chains from one sample, sequenced in a study of glioma-infiltrating T cells after dendritic cell vaccination. Profiling relied on immunoSEQ multiplex PCR, and the TCRdb table lists in-frame clones only, not all of them. The sample yields 85,000 to 100,000 clones, less than 85% seen once. The sample's time point: after dendritic cell vaccination, including at tumor progression/relapse. This specimen was blood, taken after dendritic cell vaccination. Every receptor here comes from a human donor with glioblastoma.

The chain combines TRBV6-1 with TRBJ2-2, with 10 positions matching TRBD1. V dropped 8 bases and J dropped 4; count of bases not matched to a gene: 4. The CDR3 loop spans 14 amino acids. Germline CDR1 is MNHNS and CDR2 is SASEGT. CDR3 nucleotides: TGTGCCAGCGTCTGGGACAGGGGCACCGGGGAGCTGTTTTTT. Its protein product is CASVWDRGTGELFF.

This clone was found a few times. This chain uses TRBV6-5 with TRBJ2-5, with a weak D call TRBD2 (5 bases). The CDR3 totals 14 residues. Germline-derived CDR1 and CDR2 are MNHEY and SVGAGI. V shed 8 bases and J shed 1 base, with 14 bases lying between them. CDR3 loop: CASLEGQAQETQYF. CDR3 DNA: TGTGCCAGCCTAGAGGGTCAGGCCCAAGAGACCCAGTACTTC.

The genes are TRBV19 and TRBJ1-4, with a weak D call TRBD1 (6 bases). CDR1 and CDR2 from the germline V gene are LNHDA and SQIVND (reference sequence). This CDR3 comprises 15 residues. V was trimmed by 7 bases and J by 1 base, leaving 13 bases between them. The CDR3: CASNQGYGTNEKLFF. In nucleotides, the CDR3 is TGTGCCAGTAACCAGGGGTACGGAACTAATGAAAAACTGTTTTTT.

This clone appeared once. The CDR3 nucleotides read TGTGCCACCAGCAGAGATAGAGGGCGTCAAGAGACCCAGTACTTC. Translation gives CATSRDRGRQETQYF. The V and J genes are TRBV15 and TRBJ2-5; D possibly corresponds to TRBD2 (5 bases). V lost 0 bases to trimming and J lost 2 bases, with 10 bases between them. Germline assignment: CDR1 LNHNV and CDR2 YYDKDF (reference sequence). This CDR3 has 15 amino acids.

The CDR3: CASSEDGGRGAKDTIYF. The CDR3 DNA is TGTGCCAGCAGCGAAGACGGGGGGCGGGGTGCTAAGGACACCATATATTTT. The V call is TRBV9, the J call TRBJ1-3, with D perhaps TRBD1 (6 bases). This CDR3 comprises 17 residues. V was pared by 3 bases and J by 8 bases, with 24 bases between. The germline V gene encodes CDR1 SGDLS and CDR2 YYNGEE.

About this clone itself: Other DNA sequences in the sample encode the same CDR3. V is TRBV4-3 and J is TRBJ1-2; D remains ambiguous. V was clipped by 0 bases and J by 0 bases, with 8 bases between them. The CDR3 consists of 15 residues. Germline V lookup: CDR1 LGHNA, CDR2 YSLEER. CDR3 sequence (DNA): TGCGCCAGCAGCCAAGAAGCACTATCTAACTATGGCTACACCTTC. Amino acids: CASSQEALSNYGYTF.

The CDR3 region is CASSSTAYYEQYF. CDR3 nucleotides: TGTGCCAGCAGCTCGACAGCATACTACGAGCAGTACTTC. This chain uses TRBV7-6 with TRBJ2-7, with D possibly matching TRBD1 (5 bases). The CDR3 extends over 13 amino acids. The V and J ends lost 4 bases and 3 bases respectively, with 10 bases between them. The germline V gene encodes CDR1 SGHVS and CDR2 FNYEAQ.

In DNA form, the CDR3 reads TGTGCCAGCAGTATACTAGCGGGGGGGGCGGAGACCCAGTACTTC. Its protein product is CASSILAGGAETQYF. V is TRBV2 and J is TRBJ2-5, with 13 bases that match TRBD2. Germline CDR1 SNHLY, CDR2 FYNNEI. The CDR3 sequence is 15 residues long. V dropped 5 bases and J dropped 5; count of bases not matched to a gene: 5.

This clone was seen only once. The genes are TRBV27 and TRBJ2-5; TRBD1 aligns across 10 bases. The CDR3 spans 15 residues. Germline assignment: CDR1 MNHEY and CDR2 SMNVEV (reference sequence). The ends lost 7 bases at V and 0 bases at J; junction bases unmatched: 5. CDR3 region: CASKMGQGYQETQYF. The CDR3 DNA reads as TGTGCCAGCAAGATGGGACAGGGGTACCAAGAGACCCAGTACTTC.

This clone was counted a few times. The V call is TRBV7-8, the J call TRBJ1-2; TRBD1 agrees at 7 bases. Losses at the gene ends were 3 bases for V and 5 bases for J; bases not matched to a gene: 12. The CDR3 is 16 residues long. Germline V gives CDR1 SGHVS, CDR2 FQNEAQ. This CDR3 reads CASSFGSTGSGYGYTF. The CDR3 DNA reads TGTGCCAGCAGCTTTGGCTCGACAGGGTCTGGGTATGGCTACACCTTC.

Notes on this clone: Germline is not matched at one junction end, which may reflect a read error. In the same sample, other DNA sequences code for this CDR3. This sequence joins TRBV15 and TRBJ1-1; tentative D call: TRBD1 (5 bases). The CDR3 has 17 amino acids. The germline CDR1 and CDR2 sequences are LNHNV and YYDKDF (reference sequence). CDR3 sequence reads: CATSSPPRWGLNTEAFF. Written as DNA, the CDR3 is TGTGCCACCAGCAGCCCCCCCCGTTGGGGCCTGAACACCGAAGCTTTCTTT. Full variable domain (outside the CDR3, taken from reference TRBV15 and TRBJ1-1): DAMVIQNPRYQVTQFGKPVTLSCSQTLNHNVMYWYQQKSSQAPKLLFHYYDKDFNNEADTPDNFQSRRPNTSFCFLDIRSPGLGDTAMYLCATSSPPRWGLNTEAFFGQGTRLTVV.

The chain couples TRBV27 to TRBJ1-1; D gene ambiguous. This CDR3 comprises 15 residues. The V and J ends lost 2 bases and 0 bases respectively, with 10 bases between them. The germline CDR1 and CDR2 sequences are MNHEY and SMNVEV (reference sequence). CDR3 region: CASSLIDLVNTEAFF. The CDR3 nucleotides read TGTGCCAGCAGTTTAATTGACCTAGTGAACACTGAAGCTTTCTTT.

V gene TRBV7-9 combines with J gene TRBJ2-3, with D possibly being TRBD2 (5 bases). The CDR3 length is 16 residues. V was pared by 9 bases and J by 1 base, with 20 bases between. The V gene's germline CDR1 is SEHNR and CDR2 FQNEAQ (reference sequence). CDR3 bases: TGTGCCAGTTACCACCCGAGGGCCTACGGCACAGATACGCAGTATTTT. Amino acids: CASYHPRAYGTDTQYF.

This chain links TRBV4-1 with TRBJ2-1, with D possibly matching TRBD2 (5 bases). CDR1 and CDR2 from the germline V gene are MGHRA and YSYEKL. This CDR3 spans 14 amino acids. Trimming took 1 base from V and 7 from J, leaving 11 bases between them. In nucleotides, the CDR3 is TGCGCCAGCAGCCAAGGGGTAGCGACAAATGAGCAGTTCTTC. The encoded protein is CASSQGVATNEQFF.

The chain couples TRBV28 to TRBJ2-3; perhaps TRBD1 as D (8 bases). This CDR3 has 16 amino acids. CDR1 MDHEN and CDR2 SYDVKM come from the germline V gene. The V end lost 5 bases, the J end lost 4 bases, and 19 bases lay between the germline ends. CDR3 in DNA: TGTGCCAGCAGTGTCAACAGGGGGAGGGGGGCAGATACGCAGTATTTT. Encoded protein: CASSVNRGRGADTQYF.

The chain combines TRBV10-3 with TRBJ1-5; D uncertain. The CDR3 is made up of 16 amino acids. CDR1 is ENHRY and CDR2 is SYGVKD in the germline V gene. V lost 6 bases and J 2 bases, leaving 17 bases between the germline ends. CDR3 DNA sequence: TGTGCCATCAGCAATGGAGGATCCACCGGCAATCAGCCCCAGCATTTT. Translation: CAISNGGSTGNQPQHF.

J is TRBJ2-3 and V is TRBV7-8; 12 bases fit TRBD2. Germline trimming cut 5 bases from V and 2 bases from J; bases unmatched to any gene: 8. CDR1 and CDR2 (germline): SGHVS, FQNEAQ. The CDR3 has 17 amino acids. In nucleotides, the CDR3 is TGTGCCAGCAGCCCAACTCTAGCGGGAGGGCCCACAGATACGCAGTATTTT. Translation gives CASSPTLAGGPTDTQYF.

This clone was recorded a few times. V is TRBV18 and J is TRBJ2-7; 8 positions match TRBD1. The CDR3 has 13 residues. Trimming removed 4 bases from V and 5 bases from J; junction bases left unmatched: 4. The germline CDR1 and CDR2 sequences are KGHSH and LQKENI. The CDR3 here is CASSRTGSNEQYF. For the CDR3, the DNA is TGTGCCAGCTCACGGACAGGGAGCAACGAGCAGTACTTC.

The J gene is TRBJ2-3, the V gene TRBV19; a possible D gene is TRBD1 (6 bases). The CDR3 spans 13 residues. V lost 3 bases and J 5 bases, leaving 9 bases between the germline ends. Germline values: CDR1 LNHDA, CDR2 SQIVND (reference sequence). The chain's CDR3 is CASSIQQGDTQYF. The CDR3 nucleotides read TGTGCCAGTAGTATTCAACAGGGAGATACGCAGTATTTT.

The CDR3 bases are TGTGCCAGCAGCTTATTTGGGACAGGGGATCGGGGTGGCTACACCTTC. Translated: CASSLFGTGDRGGYTF. This chain uses TRBV7-2 with TRBJ1-2; 10 bases are a match to TRBD1. Germline CDR1 and CDR2: SGHTA and FQGNSA. V lost 2 bases to trimming and J lost 7 bases; unmatched junction nucleotides: 10. The CDR3 is 16 residues long.

V is TRBV12-5 and J is TRBJ1-1, with D hard to call. Per germline, CDR1 LGHNT and CDR2 FRNRAP. The V gene lost 0 bases and the J gene lost 5 bases, with 13 bases spanning the gap. This CDR3 has 15 residues. CDR3 sequence (DNA): TGTGCTAGTGGTTTGGTAATTAGCGGGGAGACTGAAGCTTTCTTT. As protein: CASGLVISGETEAFF.